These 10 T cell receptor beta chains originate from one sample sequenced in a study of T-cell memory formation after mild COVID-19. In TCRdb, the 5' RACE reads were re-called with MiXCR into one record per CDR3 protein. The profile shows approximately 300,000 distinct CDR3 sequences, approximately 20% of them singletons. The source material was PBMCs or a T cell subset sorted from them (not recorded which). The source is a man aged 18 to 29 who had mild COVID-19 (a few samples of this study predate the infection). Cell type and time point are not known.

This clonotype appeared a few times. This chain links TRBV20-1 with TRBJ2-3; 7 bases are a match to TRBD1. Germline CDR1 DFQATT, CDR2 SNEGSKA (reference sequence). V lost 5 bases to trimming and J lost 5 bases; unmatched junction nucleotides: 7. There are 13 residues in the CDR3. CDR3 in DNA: TGCAGTGCTCACCGTACAGGGGTAGATACGCAGTATTTT. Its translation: CSAHRTGVDTQYF.

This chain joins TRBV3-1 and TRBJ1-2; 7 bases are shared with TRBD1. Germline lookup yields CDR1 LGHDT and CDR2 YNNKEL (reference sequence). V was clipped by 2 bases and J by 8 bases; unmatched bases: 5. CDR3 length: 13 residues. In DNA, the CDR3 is TGTGCCAGCAGCCAAAGCCGGGACAGCGGCTACACCTTC. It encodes CASSQSRDSGYTF.

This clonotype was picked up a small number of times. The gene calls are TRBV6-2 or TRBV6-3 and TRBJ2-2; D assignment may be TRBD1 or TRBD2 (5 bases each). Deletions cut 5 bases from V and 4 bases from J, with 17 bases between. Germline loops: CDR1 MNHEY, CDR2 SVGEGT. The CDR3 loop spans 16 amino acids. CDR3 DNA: TGTGCCAGCAGTCGCCGGGACCTTAGAGTCACCGGGGAGCTGTTTTTT. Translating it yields CASSRRDLRVTGELFF.

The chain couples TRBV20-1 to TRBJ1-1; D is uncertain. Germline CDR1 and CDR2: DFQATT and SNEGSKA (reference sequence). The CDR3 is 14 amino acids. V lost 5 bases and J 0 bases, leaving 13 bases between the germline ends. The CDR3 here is CSAPRPGVNTEAFF. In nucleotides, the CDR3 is TGCAGTGCTCCCCGTCCAGGAGTGAACACTGAAGCTTTCTTT.

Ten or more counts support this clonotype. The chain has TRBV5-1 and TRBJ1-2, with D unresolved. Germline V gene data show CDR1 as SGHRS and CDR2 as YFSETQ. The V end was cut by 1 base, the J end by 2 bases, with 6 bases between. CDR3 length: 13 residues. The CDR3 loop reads CASSLKTNYGYTF. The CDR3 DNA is TGCGCCAGCAGCTTGAAGACAAACTATGGCTACACCTTC.

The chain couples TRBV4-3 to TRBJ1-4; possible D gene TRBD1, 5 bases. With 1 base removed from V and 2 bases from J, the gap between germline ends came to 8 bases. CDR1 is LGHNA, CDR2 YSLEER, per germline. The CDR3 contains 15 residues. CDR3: CASSQGQGTNEKLFF. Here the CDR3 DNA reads TGCGCCAGCAGCCAAGGCCAGGGCACTAATGAAAAACTGTTTTTT.

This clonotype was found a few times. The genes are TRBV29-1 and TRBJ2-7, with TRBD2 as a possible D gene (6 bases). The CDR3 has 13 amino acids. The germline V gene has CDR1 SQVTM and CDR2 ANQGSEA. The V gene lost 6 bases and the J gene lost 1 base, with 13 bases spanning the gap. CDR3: CSVEGSKSYEQYF. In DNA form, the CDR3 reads TGCAGCGTGGAGGGGTCGAAATCCTACGAGCAGTACTTC.

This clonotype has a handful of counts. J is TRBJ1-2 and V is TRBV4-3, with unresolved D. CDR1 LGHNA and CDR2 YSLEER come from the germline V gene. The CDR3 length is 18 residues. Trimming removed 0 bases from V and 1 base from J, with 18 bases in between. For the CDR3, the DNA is TGCGCCAGCAGCCAAGATCTGTCCTATAGGACGGATAACTATGGCTACACCTTC. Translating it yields CASSQDLSYRTDNYGYTF.

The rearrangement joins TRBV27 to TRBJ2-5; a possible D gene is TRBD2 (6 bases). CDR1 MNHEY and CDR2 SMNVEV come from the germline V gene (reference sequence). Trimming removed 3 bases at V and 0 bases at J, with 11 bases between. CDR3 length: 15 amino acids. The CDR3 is CASSLGLNYQETQYF. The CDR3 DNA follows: TGTGCCAGCAGTTTGGGACTGAATTACCAAGAGACCCAGTACTTC.

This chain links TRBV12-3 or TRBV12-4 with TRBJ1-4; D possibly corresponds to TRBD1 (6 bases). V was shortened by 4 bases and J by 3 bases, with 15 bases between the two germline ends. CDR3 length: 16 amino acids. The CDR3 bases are TGTGCCAGCAGTTCACGAACAGGGTTGGCTAATGAAAAACTGTTTTTT. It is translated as CASSSRTGLANEKLFF.